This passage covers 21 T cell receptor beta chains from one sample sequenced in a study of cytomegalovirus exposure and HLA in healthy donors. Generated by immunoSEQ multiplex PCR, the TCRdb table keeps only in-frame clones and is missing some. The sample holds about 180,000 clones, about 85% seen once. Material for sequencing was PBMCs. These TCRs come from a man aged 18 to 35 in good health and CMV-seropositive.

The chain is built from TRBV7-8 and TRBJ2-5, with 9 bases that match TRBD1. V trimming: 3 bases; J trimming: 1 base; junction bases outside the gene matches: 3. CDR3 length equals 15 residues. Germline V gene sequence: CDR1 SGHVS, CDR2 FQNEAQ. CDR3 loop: CASSFQGQGQETQYF. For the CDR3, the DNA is TGTGCCAGCAGCTTCCAGGGACAGGGCCAAGAGACCCAGTACTTC.

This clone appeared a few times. CDR3 loop: CASSSNVGSETQYF. The CDR3 DNA follows: TGCGCCAGCAGTTCTAATGTCGGGAGCGAGACCCAGTACTTC. This chain uses TRBV5-1 with TRBJ2-5, with a weak D call TRBD2 (6 bases). Trimming stripped 5 bases from V and 5 bases from J, with 16 bases between. The CDR3 is made up of 14 amino acids. Looked up from germline, CDR1 is SGHRS and CDR2 is YFSETQ.

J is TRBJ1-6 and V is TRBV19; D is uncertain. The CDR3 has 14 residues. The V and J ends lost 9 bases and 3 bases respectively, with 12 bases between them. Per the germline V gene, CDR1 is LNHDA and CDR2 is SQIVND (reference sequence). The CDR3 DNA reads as TGTGCCAGCATGCGGTCTAACTATAATTCACCCCTCCACTTT. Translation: CASMRSNYNSPLHF.

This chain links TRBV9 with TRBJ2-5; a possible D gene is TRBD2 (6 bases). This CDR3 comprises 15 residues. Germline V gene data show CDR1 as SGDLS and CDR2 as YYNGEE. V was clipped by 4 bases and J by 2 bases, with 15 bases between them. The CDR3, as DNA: TGTGCCAGCAGCCCCGCAACCGGGAGACAAGAGACCCAGTACTTC. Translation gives CASSPATGRQETQYF.

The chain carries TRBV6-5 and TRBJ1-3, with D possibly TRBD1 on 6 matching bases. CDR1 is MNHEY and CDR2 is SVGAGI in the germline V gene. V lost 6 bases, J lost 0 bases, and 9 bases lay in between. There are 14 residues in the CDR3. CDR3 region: CASRQGSSGNTIYF. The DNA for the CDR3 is TGTGCCAGCAGACAGGGCAGCTCTGGAAACACCATATATTTT.

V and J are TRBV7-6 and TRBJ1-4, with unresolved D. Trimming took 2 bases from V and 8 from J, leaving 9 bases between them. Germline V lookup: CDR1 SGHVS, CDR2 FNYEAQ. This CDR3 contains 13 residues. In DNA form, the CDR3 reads TGTGCCAGCAGCTTAAGAGAAAACGAAAAACTGTTTTTT. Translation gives CASSLRENEKLFF. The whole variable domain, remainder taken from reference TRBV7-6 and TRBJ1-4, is GAGVSQSPRYKVTKRGQDVALRCDPISGHVSLYWYRQALGQGPEFLTYFNYEAQQDKSGLPNDRFSAERPEGSISTLTIQRTEQRDSAMYRCASSLRENEKLFFGSGTQLSVL.

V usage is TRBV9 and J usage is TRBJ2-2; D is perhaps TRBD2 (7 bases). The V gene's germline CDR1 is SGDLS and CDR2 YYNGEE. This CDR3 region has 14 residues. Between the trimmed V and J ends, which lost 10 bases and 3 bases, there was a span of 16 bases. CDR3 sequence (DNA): TGTGCCGGGGGGGCCGGGGAGGACACCGGGGAGCTGTTTTTT. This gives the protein CAGGAGEDTGELFF.

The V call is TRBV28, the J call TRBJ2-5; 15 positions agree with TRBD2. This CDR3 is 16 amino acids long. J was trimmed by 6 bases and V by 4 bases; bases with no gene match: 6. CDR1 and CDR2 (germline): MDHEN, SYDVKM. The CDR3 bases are TGTGCCAGCAGTTCGGGACTAGCGGGAGGATTACAGACCCAGTACTTC. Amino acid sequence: CASSSGLAGGLQTQYF.

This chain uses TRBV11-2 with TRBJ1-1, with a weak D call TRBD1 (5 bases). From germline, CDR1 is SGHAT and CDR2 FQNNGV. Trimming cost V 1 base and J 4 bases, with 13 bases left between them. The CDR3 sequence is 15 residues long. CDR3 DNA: TGTGCCAGCAGCTTAGTCGGACAAATGAGCACTGAAGCTTTCTTT. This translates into CASSLVGQMSTEAFF.

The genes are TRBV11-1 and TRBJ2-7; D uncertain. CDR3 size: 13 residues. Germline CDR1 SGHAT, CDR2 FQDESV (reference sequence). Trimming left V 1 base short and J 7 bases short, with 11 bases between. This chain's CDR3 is CASSLGPYKEQYF. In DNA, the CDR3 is TGTGCCAGCAGCTTAGGCCCTTACAAGGAGCAGTACTTC.

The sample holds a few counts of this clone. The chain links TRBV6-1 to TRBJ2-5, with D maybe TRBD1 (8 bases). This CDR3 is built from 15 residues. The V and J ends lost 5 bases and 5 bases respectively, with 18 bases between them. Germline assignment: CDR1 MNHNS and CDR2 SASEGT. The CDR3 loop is CASSRGAGGVETQYF. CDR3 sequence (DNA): TGTGCCAGCAGTCGGGGGGCAGGGGGCGTTGAGACCCAGTACTTC.

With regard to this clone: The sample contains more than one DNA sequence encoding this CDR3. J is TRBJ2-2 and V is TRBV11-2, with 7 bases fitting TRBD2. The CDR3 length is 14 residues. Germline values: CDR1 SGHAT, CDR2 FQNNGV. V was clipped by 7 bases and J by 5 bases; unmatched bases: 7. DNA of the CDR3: TGTGCCAGCAATCCTGAACTAGCGACCGGGGAGCTGTTTTTT. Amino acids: CASNPELATGELFF.

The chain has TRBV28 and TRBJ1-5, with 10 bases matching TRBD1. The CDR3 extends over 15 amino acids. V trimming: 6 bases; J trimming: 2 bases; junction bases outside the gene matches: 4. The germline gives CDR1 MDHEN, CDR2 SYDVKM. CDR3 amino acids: CASSWGTGGNQPQHF. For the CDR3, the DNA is TGTGCCAGCAGCTGGGGGACAGGGGGCAATCAGCCCCAGCATTTT.

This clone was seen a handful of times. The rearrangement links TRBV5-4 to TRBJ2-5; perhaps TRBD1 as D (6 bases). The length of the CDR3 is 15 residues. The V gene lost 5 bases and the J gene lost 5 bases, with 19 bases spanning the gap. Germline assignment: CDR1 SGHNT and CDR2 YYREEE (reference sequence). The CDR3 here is CASSPSSRGEETQYF. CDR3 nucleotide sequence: TGTGCCAGCAGTCCCAGCTCCAGGGGAGAGGAGACCCAGTACTTC.

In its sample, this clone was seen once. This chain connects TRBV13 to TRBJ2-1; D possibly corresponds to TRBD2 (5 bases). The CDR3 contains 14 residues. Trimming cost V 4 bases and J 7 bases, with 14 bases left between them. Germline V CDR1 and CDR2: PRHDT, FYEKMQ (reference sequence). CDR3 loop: CASSSSGNLNEQFF. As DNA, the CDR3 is TGTGCCAGCAGCTCTTCGGGGAATTTGAATGAGCAGTTCTTC.

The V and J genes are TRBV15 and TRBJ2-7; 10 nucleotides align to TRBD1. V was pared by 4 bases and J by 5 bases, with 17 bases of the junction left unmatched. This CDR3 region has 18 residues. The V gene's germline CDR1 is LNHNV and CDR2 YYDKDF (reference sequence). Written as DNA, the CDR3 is TGTGCCACCAGCAAAGATTCGAACACCGGGACAGGGGTTAACGAGCAGTACTTC. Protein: CATSKDSNTGTGVNEQYF.

The CDR3 here is CASSSGTGGAYEQFF. CDR3 coding DNA: TGTGCCAGCAGCTCCGGGACAGGGGGCGCGTATGAGCAGTTCTTC. The chain employs TRBV5-4 and TRBJ2-1, with 12 positions matching TRBD1. Unmatched junction bases numbered 6, after V lost 3 bases and J lost 8 bases. CDR3 length: 15 amino acids. Germline assignment: CDR1 SGHNT and CDR2 YYREEE (reference sequence).

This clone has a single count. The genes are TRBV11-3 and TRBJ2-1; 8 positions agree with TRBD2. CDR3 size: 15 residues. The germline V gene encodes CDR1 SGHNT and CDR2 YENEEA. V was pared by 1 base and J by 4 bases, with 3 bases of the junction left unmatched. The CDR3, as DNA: TGTGCCAGCAGCTTAGGCGGGGGGAGATACAATGAGCAGTTCTTC. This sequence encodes CASSLGGGRYNEQFF.

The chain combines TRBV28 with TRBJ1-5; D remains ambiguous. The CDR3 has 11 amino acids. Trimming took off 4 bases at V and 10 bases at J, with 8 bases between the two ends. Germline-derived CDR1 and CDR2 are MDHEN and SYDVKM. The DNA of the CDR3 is TGTGCCAGCAGTTCCCAACTCCCCCAGCATTTT. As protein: CASSSQLPQHF.

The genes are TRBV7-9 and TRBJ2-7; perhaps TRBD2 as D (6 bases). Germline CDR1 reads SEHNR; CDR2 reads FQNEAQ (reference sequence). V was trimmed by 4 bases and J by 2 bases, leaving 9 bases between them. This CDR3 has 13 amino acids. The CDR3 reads CASSSGRPYEQYF. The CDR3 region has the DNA TGTGCCAGCAGCTCCGGGAGACCCTACGAGCAGTACTTC.

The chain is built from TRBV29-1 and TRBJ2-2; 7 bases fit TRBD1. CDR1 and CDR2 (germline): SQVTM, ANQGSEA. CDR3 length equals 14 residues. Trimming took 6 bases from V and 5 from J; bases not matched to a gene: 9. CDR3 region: CSVTGQPWTGELFF. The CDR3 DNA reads TGCAGCGTGACGGGACAGCCATGGACCGGGGAGCTGTTTTTT.